The rows below give T cell receptor beta chains drawn from one sample of a study of beta chain features in type 1 diabetes. Profiled with immunoSEQ multiplex PCR; TCRdb holds only in-frame clones, not every one. The sample consists of roughly 260,000 clones, 20% of them appearing once. Sequenced: naive CD4+ T cells from blood. These receptor sequences come from a woman between 40 and 50 years old with type 1 diabetes. Each CDR3 is given with its conserved first and last residue. The D gene is left open where the match is weak. The size of a clone is reported for some rows only, either as once, few or many, or as a class for expanded clones.

d_gene: TRBD1; v_gene: TRBV28; j_gene: TRBJ1-1; abundance: -; CDR3nt: TGTGCCAGCAGCTCCGGGACAGGGCAAGCTTTCTTT; CDR3aa: CASSSGTGQAFF
d_gene: TRBD1; v_gene: TRBV28; j_gene: TRBJ1-1; abundance: -; CDR3nt: TGTGCCAGCAGGGCCGGGACAGTTTACACTGAAGCTTTCTTT; CDR3aa: CASRAGTVYTEAFF
d_gene: TRBD2; v_gene: TRBV28; j_gene: TRBJ2-3; abundance: few; CDR3nt: TGTGCCAGCAGTCAGCGGGGGGTGGGCACAGATACGCAGTATTTT; CDR3aa: CASSQRGVGTDTQYF
d_gene: TRBD2; v_gene: TRBV7-8; j_gene: TRBJ2-1; abundance: -; CDR3nt: TGTGCCAGCAGCTTAGCTAGCGGGAGTGTCAATGAGCAGTTCTTC; CDR3aa: CASSLASGSVNEQFF
d_gene: -; v_gene: TRBV7-2; j_gene: TRBJ1-6; abundance: few; CDR3nt: TGTGCCAGCAGCTTCGGAGGTTCACCCCTCCACTTT; CDR3aa: CASSFGGSPLHF
d_gene: -; v_gene: TRBV29-1; j_gene: TRBJ2-1; abundance: few; CDR3nt: TGCAGCGTCGGGGGCCGCGGGGGATACAATGAGCAGTTCTTC; CDR3aa: CSVGGRGGYNEQFF
d_gene: TRBD1; v_gene: TRBV18; j_gene: TRBJ2-1; abundance: -; CDR3nt: TGTGCCAGCTCAAACCGGGACAGGGGCTTGAATGAGCAGTTCTTC; CDR3aa: CASSNRDRGLNEQFF
d_gene: TRBD2; v_gene: TRBV7-9; j_gene: TRBJ2-7; abundance: -; CDR3nt: TGTGCCAGCAGCTTCGGGATCCCCACGGGGGGTTACTACGAGCAGTACTTC; CDR3aa: CASSFGIPTGGYYEQYF
d_gene: TRBD2; v_gene: TRBV30; j_gene: TRBJ2-2; abundance: few; CDR3nt: TGTGCCTGGAGAGAAGCGGGGCCCGGGGAGCTGTTTTTT; CDR3aa: CAWREAGPGELFF
d_gene: -; v_gene: TRBV7-9; j_gene: TRBJ2-7; abundance: -; CDR3nt: TGTGCCAGCAGCCAGGACAGTACCTACGAGCAGTACTTC; CDR3aa: CASSQDSTYEQYF
d_gene: -; v_gene: TRBV6-5; j_gene: TRBJ2-1; abundance: -; CDR3nt: TGTGCCAGCAGTTCAGCTCGGGGAGTCCGCAATGAGCAGTTCTTC; CDR3aa: CASSSARGVRNEQFF
d_gene: TRBD1; v_gene: TRBV5-4; j_gene: TRBJ1-2; abundance: few; CDR3nt: TGTGCCAGCAGCTTTGATACGACAGGGGCCTATGGCTACACCTTC; CDR3aa: CASSFDTTGAYGYTF
d_gene: -; v_gene: TRBV9; j_gene: TRBJ2-7; abundance: -; CDR3nt: TGTGCCAGCAGCGCGCAGGGGTCGGCCTACGAGCAGTACTTC; CDR3aa: CASSAQGSAYEQYF
d_gene: -; v_gene: TRBV6-5; j_gene: TRBJ2-7; abundance: few; CDR3nt: TGTGCCAGCAGCCCTCGCCACAACTACGAGCAGTACTTC; CDR3aa: CASSPRHNYEQYF
d_gene: TRBD1; v_gene: TRBV25-1; j_gene: TRBJ2-7; abundance: -; CDR3nt: TGTGCCAGCAGCGGACAGGGGACACACGAGCAGTACTTC; CDR3aa: CASSGQGTHEQYF
d_gene: TRBD1; v_gene: TRBV18; j_gene: TRBJ1-5; abundance: -; CDR3nt: TGTGCCAGCTCACCTACCGGACAGGCCACTCAGCCCCAGCATTTT; CDR3aa: CASSPTGQATQPQHF
d_gene: TRBD1; v_gene: TRBV30; j_gene: TRBJ2-1; abundance: -; CDR3nt: TGTGCCTGGAGACCTCGGGGACAGGCGAAATCCAGCTCCTACAATGAGCAGTTCTTC; CDR3aa: CAWRPRGQAKSSSYNEQFF
d_gene: -; v_gene: TRBV7-9; j_gene: TRBJ1-1; abundance: -; CDR3nt: TGTGCCAGCAGCTTAAGTATGGGGGCCGCAGAGGAAGCTTTCTTT; CDR3aa: CASSLSMGAAEEAFF
d_gene: TRBD1; v_gene: TRBV15; j_gene: TRBJ1-1; abundance: few; CDR3nt: TGTGCCACCAGCAGAACTTTGACAGGGGCCACTGAAGCTTTCTTT; CDR3aa: CATSRTLTGATEAFF
d_gene: -; v_gene: TRBV29-1; j_gene: TRBJ1-1; abundance: -; CDR3nt: TGCAGCGTGATAGGAGGGGGGGGAACTGAAGCTTTCTTT; CDR3aa: CSVIGGGGTEAFF
d_gene: -; v_gene: TRBV6-5; j_gene: TRBJ1-2; abundance: few; CDR3nt: TGTGCCAGCAGTTACTCGGCGCAGGACTATGGCTACACCTTC; CDR3aa: CASSYSAQDYGYTF
d_gene: -; v_gene: TRBV18; j_gene: TRBJ2-7; abundance: -; CDR3nt: TGTGCCAGCTCACCCAGGGAACGAGAGCAGTACTTC; CDR3aa: CASSPREREQYF
d_gene: -; v_gene: TRBV6-5; j_gene: TRBJ1-5; abundance: few; CDR3nt: TGTGCCAGCGGGGAGGGCATCGTCGCCCAGCATTTT; CDR3aa: CASGEGIVAQHF
d_gene: -; v_gene: TRBV18; j_gene: TRBJ2-5; abundance: -; CDR3nt: TGTGCCAGCTCACCGGCCCAAGAGACCCAGTACTTC; CDR3aa: CASSPAQETQYF
d_gene: -; v_gene: TRBV2; j_gene: TRBJ1-2; abundance: few; CDR3nt: TGTGCCAGCAGTGAACCAGGGATCGACTATGGCTACACCTTC; CDR3aa: CASSEPGIDYGYTF
d_gene: -; v_gene: TRBV7-2; j_gene: TRBJ2-7; abundance: few; CDR3nt: TGTGCCAGCAGCTTAGATGCGGGTCTCATCTACGAGCAGTACTTC; CDR3aa: CASSLDAGLIYEQYF
d_gene: -; v_gene: TRBV9; j_gene: TRBJ2-3; abundance: few; CDR3nt: TGTGCCAGCAGCGTAGTGCAGGGGCCGACAGATACGCAGTATTTT; CDR3aa: CASSVVQGPTDTQYF